Listed below are T cell receptor beta chains from one sample, sequenced in a study of cytomegalovirus exposure and HLA in healthy donors. The method was immunoSEQ multiplex PCR; TCRdb's version includes in-frame clones alone and lacks a portion of them. The repertoire holds fewer than 250,000 clones, with 70% to 75% as singletons. The sequenced sample was PBMCs. Every receptor here comes from a woman in her twenties or thirties in good health and CMV-seropositive. Both conserved end residues are part of each CDR3. D genes are given only for firm matches.

>TRBJ1-2|TRBV7-9|-
TGTGCCAGCAGCTTAGAGAACGGAGGTACTAGCGATGGCTACACCTTC
CASSLENGGTSDGYTF
>TRBJ2-2|TRBV5-1|-
TGCGCCAGCAGCTTGGCTACAGGGACCGGGGAGCTGTTTTTT
CASSLATGTGELFF
>TRBJ2-5|TRBV5-1|-
TGCGCCAGCAGCTTGGGACTGGGGGCGCGCGCGGAGACCCAGTACTTC
CASSLGLGARAETQYF
>TRBJ2-1|TRBV2|TRBD2
TGTGCCAGGGACTCTCAGACAGAGCGGGAGCCGATCAATGAGCAGTTCTTC
CARDSQTEREPINEQFF
>TRBJ2-2|TRBV9|TRBD2
TGTGCCAGCACCCGGACTAGCGGGCCAAACACCGGGGAGCTGTTTTTT
CASTRTSGPNTGELFF
>TRBJ2-1|TRBV5-1|-
TGCGCCAGCGCGGGGACTTCCTACAATGAGCAGTTCTTC
CASAGTSYNEQFF
>TRBJ2-7|TRBV5-4|-
TGTGCCAGCAGCTCGGAGGTTCAGGCTAGCGCCTACGAGCAGTACTTC
CASSSEVQASAYEQYF
>TRBJ1-2|TRBV7-9|-
TGTTCCAGCAGCTCCCGGGACATCATTAACTATGGCTACACCTTC
CSSSSRDIINYGYTF
>TRBJ2-5|TRBV7-9|-
TGTGCCAGCAGCATAGGTAGTAGCGGAGAGGCGGAGACCCAGTACTTC
CASSIGSSGEAETQYF
>TRBJ2-3|TRBV14|TRBD2
TGTGCCAGCAGCCAAGAACTAGCGGGCCCGGCAGATACGCAGTATTTT
CASSQELAGPADTQYF
>TRBJ1-1|TRBV25-1|TRBD1
TGTGCCAGCAGCCTAACAGGGGTACTCACTGAAGCTTTCTTT
CASSLTGVLTEAFF